One sample yielded the 22 T cell receptor beta chains listed below, sequenced in a study of identical twins (dated by TCRdb to 2016 to 2017). The library came from 5' RACE. TCRdb shows the sequencer as Illumina HiSeq 2000. The public sequencing data were trimmed at Q25 with fastp and processed into clonotypes with MiXCR by TCRdb, which kept only in-frame beta chains. Identical CDR3 proteins give one entry, which carries the most common genes and DNA. Recorded for this sample are 500,000 to 650,000 distinct CDR3 sequences; 20% to 25% of them occurred a single time. The ten largest clones represent about 0.5% of the sample. This same sample was also part of a study on yellow fever vaccine responses in identical twins.

Sequenced material: CD4+ T cells sorted from blood. Receptors were obtained from a woman aged 18 to 35 in good health.

V is TRBV7-9 and J is TRBJ2-1; no reliable D call. Germline-derived CDR1 and CDR2 are SEHNR and FQNEAQ (reference sequence). This CDR3 is 14 amino acids long. Trimming cost V 2 bases and J 2 bases, with 7 bases left between them. The CDR3 DNA follows: TGTGCCAGCAGCTTACAGACCACCTACAATGAGCAGTTCTTC. It yields the protein CASSLQTTYNEQFF.

This clonotype was seen more than once but under ten times. The chain couples TRBV4-1 to TRBJ1-2; D gene ambiguous. The CDR3 is made up of 18 amino acids. In germline, CDR1 is MGHRA, CDR2 YSYEKL. V was cut by 0 bases and J by 2 bases, with 19 bases left in between. The CDR3 reads CASSQDLAGFLSNYGYTF. Written as DNA, the CDR3 is TGCGCCAGCAGCCAAGATCTGGCCGGGTTCCTTTCCAACTATGGCTACACCTTC.

The gene calls are TRBV12-3 or TRBV12-4 and TRBJ2-5, with 7 bases aligning to TRBD1. The CDR3 consists of 13 residues. V was pared by 6 bases and J by 4 bases, with 5 bases of the junction left unmatched. CDR3 in amino acids: CASSFNRGETQYF. The CDR3, as DNA: TGTGCCAGCAGCTTTAACAGGGGAGAGACCCAGTACTTC.

The rearrangement links TRBV11-2 to TRBJ1-1; no clear D gene. The CDR3 is made up of 13 amino acids. Germline values: CDR1 SGHAT, CDR2 FQNNGV. V was shortened by 5 bases and J by 3 bases, with 10 bases between the two germline ends. As DNA, the CDR3 is TGTGCCAGCAGCCTAACACAGTACACTGAAGCTTTCTTT. This translates into CASSLTQYTEAFF.

The J gene is TRBJ2-1, the V gene TRBV12-3 or TRBV12-4; unclear D gene. The ends were cut back, 7 bases at V and 0 bases at J, with 13 bases in the middle. The CDR3 length is 15 residues. The CDR3 bases are TGTGCCAGCACCCCCGTTGGGTACTCCTACAATGAGCAGTTCTTC. This sequence encodes CASTPVGYSYNEQFF.

The chain uses TRBV7-9 and TRBJ2-3, with D possibly TRBD2 on 5 matching bases. The CDR3 covers 15 residues. V was cut by 5 bases and J by 0 bases, with 12 bases left in between. The V gene's germline CDR1 is SEHNR and CDR2 FQNEAQ (reference sequence). The chain's CDR3 is CASSAEGVSTDTQYF. In DNA form, the CDR3 reads TGTGCCAGCAGCGCAGAGGGAGTTAGCACAGATACGCAGTATTTT.

The rearrangement uses TRBV7-8 and TRBJ2-1; no clear D. Deletions cut 3 bases from V and 9 bases from J, with 6 bases between. This CDR3 comprises 11 residues. The germline V gene encodes CDR1 SGHVS and CDR2 FQNEAQ. CDR3 region: CASSFRVEQFF. The CDR3 nucleotides read TGTGCCAGCAGCTTCCGTGTTGAGCAGTTCTTC.

This clonotype came up a few times. V usage is TRBV12-3 or TRBV12-4 and J usage is TRBJ2-3, with D tentatively TRBD2 (5 bases). V was cut by 6 bases and J by 5 bases, with 15 bases left in between. There are 14 residues in the CDR3. The chain's CDR3 is CASSVPRVGDTQYF. CDR3 nucleotides: TGTGCCAGCAGCGTTCCGCGGGTTGGAGATACGCAGTATTTT.

The chain carries TRBV4-1 and TRBJ2-3, with TRBD1 matching over 8 bases. CDR1 is MGHRA and CDR2 is YSYEKL in the germline V gene. The trim removed 1 base at V and 4 bases at J, leaving 10 bases unmatched. This CDR3 spans 17 amino acids. CDR3 residues: CASSQARGQVRADTQYF. CDR3 bases: TGCGCCAGCAGCCAAGCCCGGGGACAGGTTAGGGCAGATACGCAGTATTTT.

This chain links TRBV11-1 with TRBJ2-1; D might be TRBD2 (5 bases). Trimming removed 3 bases at V and 13 bases at J, with 13 bases between. The germline gives CDR1 SGHAT, CDR2 FQDESV (reference sequence). The CDR3 length is 12 residues. The DNA for the CDR3 is TGTGCCAGCAGCTTGGAGGTCATGATACAGTTCTTC. Protein product: CASSLEVMIQFF.

The table lists this clonotype with a few counts. This chain connects TRBV18 to TRBJ2-7; tentative D call: TRBD1 (5 bases). Deletions cut 3 bases from V and 4 bases from J, with 10 bases between. The germline CDR1 and CDR2 sequences are KGHSH and LQKENI. The length of the CDR3 is 13 residues. Here the CDR3 reads CASSPVGAYEQYF. The CDR3 DNA follows: TGTGCCAGCTCACCCGTTGGGGCATACGAGCAGTACTTC.

The chain carries TRBV5-1 and TRBJ2-7, with D possibly being TRBD1 (6 bases). V was clipped by 0 bases and J by 3 bases, with 10 bases between them. The germline gives CDR1 SGHRS, CDR2 YFSETQ. This CDR3 comprises 14 residues. The CDR3 sequence is CASSLAGADYEQYF. In DNA form, the CDR3 reads TGCGCCAGCAGCTTGGCAGGGGCAGACTACGAGCAGTACTTC.

V and J are TRBV6-1 and TRBJ2-3, with D unclear. The V gene lost 6 bases and the J gene lost 0 bases, with 7 bases spanning the gap. The CDR3 consists of 13 residues. CDR1 MNHNS and CDR2 SASEGT come from the germline V gene. The chain's CDR3 is CASRQTSTDTQYF. In DNA form, the CDR3 reads TGTGCCAGCAGACAGACTAGCACAGATACGCAGTATTTT.

The chain employs TRBV5-1 and TRBJ2-1, with TRBD2 matching 13 bases. The CDR3 is made up of 16 amino acids. The germline V gene has CDR1 SGHRS and CDR2 YFSETQ. With V trimmed by 4 bases and J by 8 bases, 9 bases remained unmatched. The CDR3 bases are TGCGCCAGCAGCCAACTAGGACTAGCGGGAGATTATGAGCAGTTCTTC. It codes for CASSQLGLAGDYEQFF. Using reference TRBV5-1 and TRBJ2-1 for the parts outside the CDR3, the full variable domain is KAGVTQTPRYLIKTRGQQVTLSCSPISGHRSVSWYQQTPGQGLQFLFEYFSETQRNKGNFPGRFSGRQFSNSRSEMNVSTLELGDSALYLCASSQLGLAGDYEQFFGPGTRLTVL.

This chain joins TRBV5-1 and TRBJ2-6; 7 bases are a match to TRBD2. Germline V gene sequence: CDR1 SGHRS, CDR2 YFSETQ. V lost 3 bases to trimming and J lost 0 bases; unmatched junction nucleotides: 9. CDR3 size: 18 residues. CDR3 residues: CASSSKVGGTSGANVLTF. The CDR3 DNA reads TGCGCCAGCAGCTCTAAGGTGGGGGGGACCTCTGGGGCCAACGTCCTGACTTTC.

The rearrangement uses TRBV20-1 and TRBJ1-1; D possibly corresponds to TRBD1 (5 bases). The length of the CDR3 is 17 residues. CDR1 and CDR2 from the germline V gene are DFQATT and SNEGSKA (reference sequence). V lost 6 bases and J 2 bases, leaving 25 bases between the germline ends. In DNA, the CDR3 is TGCAGTGCCACGGGACGGGCAGACTCCTTTATAAACACTGAAGCTTTCTTT. This gives the protein CSATGRADSFINTEAFF.

This chain links TRBV6-1 with TRBJ1-5, with 9 bases fitting TRBD1. CDR3 size: 15 residues. V lost 7 bases, J lost 3 bases, and 7 bases stayed unmatched. CDR1 is MNHNS and CDR2 is SASEGT in the germline V gene. This CDR3 is CASNPTGGHNQPQHF. The CDR3, as DNA: TGTGCCAGCAACCCCACAGGGGGCCACAATCAGCCCCAGCATTTT.

This chain links TRBV11-2 with TRBJ2-3; D unresolved. The CDR3 has 15 amino acids. V was trimmed by 3 bases and J by 7 bases, leaving 17 bases between them. CDR1 and CDR2 (germline): SGHAT, FQNNGV. This chain's CDR3 is CASSLDAPGVNTQYF. The CDR3 DNA reads as TGTGCCAGCAGCTTGGACGCCCCGGGTGTAAATACGCAGTATTTT.

This chain's CDR3 is CASTPWGAENIQYF. The DNA of the CDR3 is TGCGCCAGCACCCCTTGGGGGGCGGAAAACATTCAGTACTTC. The V and J genes are TRBV5-1 and TRBJ2-4; D might be TRBD1 or TRBD2, each matching 6 bases. Trimming stripped 6 bases from V and 5 bases from J, with 15 bases between. Germline-derived CDR1 and CDR2 are SGHRS and YFSETQ. The CDR3 is 14 residues long.

This clonotype was seen a few times. This chain connects TRBV15 to TRBJ1-1, with D uncertain. The V gene's germline CDR1 is LNHNV and CDR2 YYDKDF (reference sequence). The V and J ends lost 7 bases and 0 bases respectively, with 9 bases between them. This CDR3 is 13 amino acids long. CDR3: CATTKGLNTEAFF. The CDR3 nucleotides read TGTGCCACCACGAAGGGTCTGAACACTGAAGCTTTCTTT.

The genes are TRBV12-3 or TRBV12-4 and TRBJ2-6; D gene unclear. The V gene lost 5 bases and the J gene lost 12 bases, with 17 bases spanning the gap. There are 14 residues in the CDR3. The CDR3 region has the DNA TGTGCCAGCAGTCTCATATCTCCGGGTGGCGTCCTGACTTTC. Amino acids: CASSLISPGGVLTF.

This clonotype turned up a few times. The chain recombines TRBV5-1 with TRBJ1-1; TRBD1 is a possible D gene (5 bases). This CDR3 is 18 amino acids long. Germline CDR1 reads SGHRS; CDR2 reads YFSETQ. V lost 3 bases and J 1 base, leaving 22 bases between the germline ends. The CDR3 protein is CASSSYAKMGHSNTEAFF. The CDR3 DNA is TGCGCCAGCAGCTCTTACGCTAAGATGGGGCACTCGAACACTGAAGCTTTCTTT. The whole variable domain, filled in from reference TRBV5-1 and TRBJ1-1, reads KAGVTQTPRYLIKTRGQQVTLSCSPISGHRSVSWYQQTPGQGLQFLFEYFSETQRNKGNFPGRFSGRQFSNSRSEMNVSTLELGDSALYLCASSSYAKMGHSNTEAFFGQGTRLTVV.